These T cell receptor beta chains were read from a single sample in a study of CD8 T cells in ankylosing spondylitis. TCRdb itself ran the 5' RACE reads through MiXCR, one entry per CDR3 protein. The table lists roughly 68,000 distinct CDR3 sequences, about 6.2% of them singletons. Sequencing was carried out using synovial fluid, either unsorted or a sorted T cell fraction (not recorded which). The source of these receptors is a male donor with ankylosing spondylitis. CDR3s include the opening cysteine and the closing phenylalanine or tryptophan. Each record gives: CDR3 DNA, CDR3 protein, J gene, clone size, V gene, D gene. The D gene is left open where the match is weak. Only some rows state a clone size, as once, few, many or a class for expanded clones.

DNA: TGCAGCGTTTTACAGGGGACAGATACGCAGTATTTT
CDR3: CSVLQGTDTQYF
J: TRBJ2-3
size: many
V: TRBV29-1
D: TRBD1

DNA: TGCGCCAGCACCAGCTGGGCAGGAGACTACGAGCAGTACTTC
CDR3: CASTSWAGDYEQYF
J: TRBJ2-7
size: many
V: TRBV5-1
D: NA

DNA: TGTGCCGGAGGACTAGCGGGCTCCACAGATACGCAGTATTTT
CDR3: CAGGLAGSTDTQYF
J: TRBJ2-3
size: NA
V: TRBV7-9
D: TRBD2

DNA: TGTGCCAGCAGCGGGAACATTCAGTACTTC
CDR3: CASSGNIQYF
J: TRBJ2-4
size: medium-sized
V: TRBV7-6
D: NA

DNA: TGTGCCAGCAGTTCCCTCGTGGCGGAGCGGAACTTC
CDR3: CASSSLVAERNF
J: TRBJ2-7
size: many
V: TRBV28
D: NA

DNA: TGCAGTGCCACAAGCGGGAGGGCCGGCGAGCAGTACTTC
CDR3: CSATSGRAGEQYF
J: TRBJ2-7
size: many
V: TRBV20-1
D: TRBD2

DNA: TGCAGTGCCTCCCCGGGGCAAATGGGCACTGAAGCTTTCTTT
CDR3: CSASPGQMGTEAFF
J: TRBJ1-1
size: many
V: TRBV20-1
D: NA

DNA: TGTGCCAGCAGCCAAGATCTAGGACAAGCCTACGAGCAGTACTTC
CDR3: CASSQDLGQAYEQYF
J: TRBJ2-7
size: few
V: TRBV4-2
D: NA

DNA: TGCAGTGTTACGCGGGGGGCCAACAATCAGCCCCAGCATTTT
CDR3: CSVTRGANNQPQHF
J: TRBJ1-5
size: NA
V: TRBV20-1
D: NA

DNA: TGCGCCAGCAGCTTCGGGGGGGAGAACACTGAAGCTTTCTTT
CDR3: CASSFGGENTEAFF
J: TRBJ1-1
size: many
V: TRBV5-1
D: NA

DNA: TGTGCCAGCAGGCCGACTAGCGGGGGATTTCTTTACAATGAGCAGTTCTTC
CDR3: CASRPTSGGFLYNEQFF
J: TRBJ2-1
size: many
V: TRBV28
D: TRBD2

DNA: TGTGCCAGCAGTCAGGGAGGTGATGGCGGGGAGCTGTTTTTT
CDR3: CASSQGGDGGELFF
J: TRBJ2-2
size: many
V: TRBV28
D: NA

DNA: TGTGCCACCAGTGATTCGGGTCTAGCGGGAAGGAGCTCCTACAATGAGCAGTTCTTC
CDR3: CATSDSGLAGRSSYNEQFF
J: TRBJ2-1
size: few
V: TRBV24-1
D: TRBD2

DNA: TGTGCCAGCAGCTTAGTGCCCAGCGGGAGCTATGAGCAGTTCTTC
CDR3: CASSLVPSGSYEQFF
J: TRBJ2-1
size: NA
V: TRBV7-9
D: TRBD2

DNA: TGTGCCAGCTCACCACCTTCCCTTCGGGACACAGATACGCAGTATTTT
CDR3: CASSPPSLRDTDTQYF
J: TRBJ2-3
size: many
V: TRBV18
D: NA

DNA: TGCGCCAGCAGCCAAGAAAGTAACCGAGGCGAGTACGAGCAGTACTTC
CDR3: CASSQESNRGEYEQYF
J: TRBJ2-7
size: many
V: TRBV4-3
D: NA

DNA: TGTGCCAGCGAGATGCCGGGACAATACAATGAGCAGTTCTTC
CDR3: CASEMPGQYNEQFF
J: TRBJ2-1
size: many
V: TRBV28
D: NA

DNA: TGTGCCAGCAGCCTCGGCGGAGGAAACACCATATATTTT
CDR3: CASSLGGGNTIYF
J: TRBJ1-3
size: few
V: TRBV28
D: NA

DNA: TGCGCCAGCAGCCCTGGGTCAGGGTGGCCGAACACTGAAGCTTTCTTT
CDR3: CASSPGSGWPNTEAFF
J: TRBJ1-1
size: many
V: TRBV5-1
D: NA

DNA: TGTGCCTTGAACAGGGGTGGCACTGAAGCTTTCTTT
CDR3: CALNRGGTEAFF
J: TRBJ1-1
size: many
V: TRBV30
D: TRBD1

DNA: TGTGCCACCAGTGATTTCGCCCCCGGCTTTGGTCTCAAGACCCAGTACTTC
CDR3: CATSDFAPGFGLKTQYF
J: TRBJ2-5
size: NA
V: TRBV24-1
D: NA

DNA: TGTGCCAGCAGTCAGGAGACCATGAACACTGAAGCTTTCTTT
CDR3: CASSQETMNTEAFF
J: TRBJ1-1
size: few
V: TRBV12-3/TRBV12-4
D: NA

DNA: TGTGCCAGCAGCCAACCCCTAATCCCCGTGAGGGAGACCCAGTACTTC
CDR3: CASSQPLIPVRETQYF
J: TRBJ2-5
size: many
V: TRBV7-2
D: NA

DNA: TGTGCCAGCAGTGAGCATACCACCGGGGAGCTGTTTTTT
CDR3: CASSEHTTGELFF
J: TRBJ2-2
size: NA
V: TRBV2
D: NA

DNA: TGTGCCAGCAGTACCTGGTCAGACGTCGGTAGCTACGAGCAGTACTTC
CDR3: CASSTWSDVGSYEQYF
J: TRBJ2-7
size: many
V: TRBV28
D: NA

DNA: TGTGCCAGCAGCTTAACTAGTGCAGAGACCCAGTACTTC
CDR3: CASSLTSAETQYF
J: TRBJ2-5
size: many
V: TRBV7-2
D: NA

DNA: TGTGCCAGCAGCTTAACATCCTCCGGGGAGCTGTTTTTT
CDR3: CASSLTSSGELFF
J: TRBJ2-2
size: few
V: TRBV11-3
D: NA

DNA: TGTGCCAGCAGCTCTTCAGGGGGGAAAGAGACCCAGTACTTC
CDR3: CASSSSGGKETQYF
J: TRBJ2-5
size: few
V: TRBV7-6
D: NA

DNA: TGCAGTGCTAAAAGAGCCCAAGAGACCCAGTACTTC
CDR3: CSAKRAQETQYF
J: TRBJ2-5
size: few
V: TRBV20-1
D: NA

DNA: TGTGCCAGCAGCTTAGTAGCGGGAGAAACCGGGGAGCTGTTTTTT
CDR3: CASSLVAGETGELFF
J: TRBJ2-2
size: many
V: TRBV7-8
D: TRBD2

DNA: TGCGCCAGCAGCTTGACCAGGATTACTGAAGCTTTCTTT
CDR3: CASSLTRITEAFF
J: TRBJ1-1
size: few
V: TRBV5-1
D: NA

DNA: TGTGCCAGCAGAAAAAACAGGGATAGCAATCAGCCCCAGCATTTT
CDR3: CASRKNRDSNQPQHF
J: TRBJ1-5
size: many
V: TRBV6-1
D: NA

DNA: TGTGCCAGCAGCAAACGGTGGAGAAGGGGCGGGGAGCTGTTTTTT
CDR3: CASSKRWRRGGELFF
J: TRBJ2-2
size: many
V: TRBV21-1
D: NA

DNA: TGTGCCAGCAGACCGGACAGGCAGAACACTGAAGCTTTCTTT
CDR3: CASRPDRQNTEAFF
J: TRBJ1-1
size: few
V: TRBV6-4
D: TRBD1

DNA: TGTGCCAGCACCCTAGCGGGAGGGGGGTACAATGAGCAGTTCTTC
CDR3: CASTLAGGGYNEQFF
J: TRBJ2-1
size: NA
V: TRBV7-3
D: TRBD2

DNA: TGCGCCAGCAGCTTGGTCCCTAGGGGACTACTAAATCGCTATACCTACGAGCAGTACTTC
CDR3: CASSLVPRGLLNRYTYEQYF
J: TRBJ2-7
size: many
V: TRBV5-1
D: TRBD2

DNA: TGTGCCAGCAGCTTTTCAGGGGCGAACTACAATGAGCAGTTCTTC
CDR3: CASSFSGANYNEQFF
J: TRBJ2-1
size: many
V: TRBV5-6
D: NA

DNA: TGTGCCAGCTCCCGGGACAGGGCTGGGGCCAACGTCCTGACTTTC
CDR3: CASSRDRAGANVLTF
J: TRBJ2-6
size: many
V: TRBV2
D: TRBD1

DNA: TGCAGTGCTAAAAGCGGGAGGGCCAAGATCCATGAGCAGTTCTTC
CDR3: CSAKSGRAKIHEQFF
J: TRBJ2-1
size: many
V: TRBV20-1
D: TRBD2

DNA: TGTGCCAGCAGCATATTCTACGAGCAGTACTTC
CDR3: CASSIFYEQYF
J: TRBJ2-7
size: few
V: TRBV7-9
D: NA

DNA: TGTGCCAGCAGCTTAGCGCCAAACACTGAAGCTTTCTTT
CDR3: CASSLAPNTEAFF
J: TRBJ1-1
size: many
V: TRBV7-2
D: NA

DNA: TGTGCCAGCAGTTCCCCCTGGAGGGCTAACTATGGCTACACCTTC
CDR3: CASSSPWRANYGYTF
J: TRBJ1-2
size: many
V: TRBV28
D: NA

DNA: TGCGCCAGCACCGGGACTAGCCCCTACAATGAGCAGTTCTTC
CDR3: CASTGTSPYNEQFF
J: TRBJ2-1
size: many
V: TRBV5-1
D: TRBD2

DNA: TGTGCCAGCAGCGTAGGGGGAGACAACGGGGAGCTGTTTTTT
CDR3: CASSVGGDNGELFF
J: TRBJ2-2
size: many
V: TRBV9
D: NA

DNA: TGTGCCAGCAGTCCGGGCGGGAGGTCCTACAATGAGCAGTTCTTC
CDR3: CASSPGGRSYNEQFF
J: TRBJ2-1
size: few
V: TRBV6-2/TRBV6-3
D: TRBD2

DNA: TGTGCCTTCTTCCCCCTGAGGGCTACTAGGAATGAGCAGTTCTTC
CDR3: CAFFPLRATRNEQFF
J: TRBJ2-1
size: many
V: TRBV30
D: NA

DNA: TGTGCCAGCAGTCAACTGCTTGGAAGTCCAGAGACCCAGTACTTC
CDR3: CASSQLLGSPETQYF
J: TRBJ2-5
size: medium-sized
V: TRBV6-2/TRBV6-3
D: NA

DNA: TGCGCCAGCACGGCGGCACAAGAGACCCAGTACTTC
CDR3: CASTAAQETQYF
J: TRBJ2-5
size: few
V: TRBV10-1
D: NA

DNA: TGTGCCAGCAGCTTAGGACAGGGGAATTACGAGCAGTACTTC
CDR3: CASSLGQGNYEQYF
J: TRBJ2-7
size: NA
V: TRBV11-3
D: TRBD1

DNA: TGTGCCTGGAGTGTAGGAGGAATCTTAGAGACCCAGTACTTC
CDR3: CAWSVGGILETQYF
J: TRBJ2-5
size: few
V: TRBV30
D: NA